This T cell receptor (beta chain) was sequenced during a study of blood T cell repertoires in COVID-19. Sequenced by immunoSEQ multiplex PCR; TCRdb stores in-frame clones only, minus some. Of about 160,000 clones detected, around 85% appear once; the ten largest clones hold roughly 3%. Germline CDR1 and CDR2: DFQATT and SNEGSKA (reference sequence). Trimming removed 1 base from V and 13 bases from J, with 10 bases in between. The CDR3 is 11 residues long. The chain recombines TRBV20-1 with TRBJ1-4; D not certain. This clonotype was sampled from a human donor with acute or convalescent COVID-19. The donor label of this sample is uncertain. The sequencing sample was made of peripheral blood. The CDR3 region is CSARVEGTLFF. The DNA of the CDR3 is TGCAGTGCTAGAGTGGAGGGTACACTGTTTTTT.